This T cell receptor beta chain was recorded in a study of beta chain features in type 1 diabetes. Study-level background: The patient and healthy donor groups were comparable for age, gender and cell yields.

The authors reverse transcribed all of the isolated RNA, so sequencing captured expressed TCRB transcripts. Produced via immunoSEQ multiplex PCR; TCRdb's table is partial and in-frame only. Among 250,000 to 350,000 clones, around 15% were seen once, and the ten largest hold 6.7%. The CDR3 loop spans 13 amino acids. V was cut by 9 bases and J by 4 bases, with 10 bases left in between. Germline V gene lookup returns CDR1 MNHEY and CDR2 SMNVEV (reference sequence). Study conclusions and caveats: Patients with type 1 diabetes carried fewer insertions and had more deletions at their VDJ junctions. There was a moderate but significant shortening of TCRB CDR3s in all four CD4+ subsets of Type 1 diabetes patients.

This clone showed up many times. What it recognizes is unknown. This receptor was obtained from a man aged 30-40 years in good health. Sequenced input: central memory CD4+ T cells from blood. V gene TRBV27 combines with J gene TRBJ2-6; D may be TRBD1 or TRBD2 (5 bases each). The CDR3 sequence is CASRGFGANVLTF. The CDR3, as DNA: TGTGCCAGTCGGGGCTTCGGGGCCAACGTCCTGACTTTC.